These 2 T cell receptor beta chains originate from one sample sequenced in a study of T cell responses to AZD1222 COVID-19 vaccine. The protocol was immunoSEQ multiplex PCR, while the TCRdb copy is restricted to in-frame clones and leaves out a portion. The sample lists 70,000 to 95,000 clones; 70% to 90% were seen once. The specimen was peripheral blood, collected on day 0 of MenACWY control vaccination. These receptors originate from an adult in good health.

The chain joins TRBV7-9 to TRBJ2-3; 8 bases fit TRBD2. The CDR3 length is 18 residues. Trimming cost V 5 bases and J 1 base; bases outside gene matches: 14. The germline V gene encodes CDR1 SEHNR and CDR2 FQNEAQ (reference sequence). The CDR3 coding sequence is TGTGCCAGCAGCCCATTCAGGGCAGCGGGAGAGGGCACAGATACGCAGTATTTT. This encodes CASSPFRAAGEGTDTQYF.

The rearrangement uses TRBV5-1 and TRBJ2-5, with D uncertain. The CDR3 covers 14 residues. The ends were cut back, 0 bases at V and 3 bases at J, with 9 bases in the middle. CDR1 is SGHRS and CDR2 is YFSETQ in the germline V gene. The CDR3 loop reads CASSLGIEEETQYF. The CDR3 DNA reads TGCGCCAGCAGCTTGGGTATCGAGGAAGAGACCCAGTACTTC.